This T cell receptor beta chain was retrieved from a study of glioma-infiltrating T cells. Using RNA template, CDR3s of TCR alpha and beta were amplified with iRepertoire arm-PCR. TCRdb fed the multiplex PCR reads into MiXCR, producing one record per CDR3 protein. Of more than 95,000 distinct CDR3 sequences in the sample, around 28% were seen once. This clonotype was observed at least ten times. This CDR3 comprises 20 residues. V lost 5 bases, J lost 3 bases, and 17 bases stayed unmatched. CDR1 MDHEN and CDR2 SYDVKM come from the germline V gene. The sequenced sample was glioma tissue, nonneoplastic brain tissue, or PBMCs (not recorded which). The receptor's source is a human donor with low-grade glioma or glioblastoma, undergoing nonglioma brain surgery, or in good health (not recorded which). The chain is built from TRBV28 and TRBJ2-4; TRBD2 matches at 12 bases. The chain's CDR3 is CASSRTELTSGGSGKNIQYF. In DNA form, the CDR3 reads TGTGCCAGCAGTCGGACAGAATTGACTAGCGGGGGCTCTGGCAAAAACATTCAGTACTTC.